The sequence of this T cell receptor (beta chain) was determined in a study of blood T cells in healthy people across ages. Study-wide points: Among T cells, TCR beta diversity per million cells dropped roughly linearly as age rose. Diversity was estimated from one million T cells, and these estimates were considered underestimates.

Looked up from germline, CDR1 is ENHRY and CDR2 is SYGVKD. This CDR3 has 13 residues. There were healthy Caucasian individuals from Russia, aged roughly 6 to 100, serving as donors. About this clonotype: The antigen is not known. Sequence at one end of the junction differs from germline and may be a read error.

Primers used in a second PCR of about 7 to 12 cycles were a sample-barcoded 5' primer and a J-beta primer mix. Each cDNA molecule, via a template-switch adaptor with 12 random nucleotides, was tagged. MiXCR, applied by TCRdb to the 5' RACE reads, yields one record per CDR3 protein. The data show approximately 2,000,000 distinct CDR3 sequences, with roughly 43% seen just once and about 23% held by the top ten. Sequenced: blood. This TCR was recovered from a human donor in good health. V usage is TRBV10-3 and J usage is TRBJ1-1, with D maybe TRBD1 (6 bases). For the CDR3, the DNA is TGTGCCATCGGGGGGCTAGGGGACACTAAAGCTTTCTTT. Amino acid sequence: CAIGGLGDTKAFF.